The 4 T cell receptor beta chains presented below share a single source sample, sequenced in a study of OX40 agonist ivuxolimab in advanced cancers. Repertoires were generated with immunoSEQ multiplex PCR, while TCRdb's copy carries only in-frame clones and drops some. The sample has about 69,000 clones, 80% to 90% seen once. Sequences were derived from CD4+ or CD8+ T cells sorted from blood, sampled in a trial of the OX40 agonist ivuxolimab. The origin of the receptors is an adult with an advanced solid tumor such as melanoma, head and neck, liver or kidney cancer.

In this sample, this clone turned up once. CDR3 in DNA: TGTGCCAGCAGCTTAGGTCCCCTAGCGGGAGTCCCCACCTACGAGCAGTACTTC. This codes for CASSLGPLAGVPTYEQYF. The V call is TRBV7-2, the J call TRBJ2-7; 10 positions match TRBD2. The junction had 11 bases not matched to a gene; V was cut back by 1 base and J by 2 bases. The CDR3 extends over 18 amino acids. Germline assignment: CDR1 SGHTA and CDR2 FQGNSA.

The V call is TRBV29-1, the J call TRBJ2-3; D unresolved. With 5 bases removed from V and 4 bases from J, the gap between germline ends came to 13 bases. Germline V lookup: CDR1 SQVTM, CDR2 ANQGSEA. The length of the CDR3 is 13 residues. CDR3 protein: CSVLGSYADTQYF. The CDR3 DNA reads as TGCAGCGTTCTAGGTAGTTATGCAGATACGCAGTATTTT.

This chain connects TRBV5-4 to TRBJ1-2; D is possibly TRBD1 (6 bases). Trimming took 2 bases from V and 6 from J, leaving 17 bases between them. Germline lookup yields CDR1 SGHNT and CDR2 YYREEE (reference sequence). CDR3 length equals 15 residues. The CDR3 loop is CASSLNRDFKDGYTF. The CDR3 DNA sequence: TGTGCCAGCAGCTTAAACAGGGATTTTAAGGATGGCTACACCTTC.

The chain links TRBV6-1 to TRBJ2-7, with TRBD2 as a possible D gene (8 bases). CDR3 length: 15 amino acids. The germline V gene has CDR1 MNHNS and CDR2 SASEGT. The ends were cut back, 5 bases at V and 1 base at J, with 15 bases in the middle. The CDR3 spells CASSTGGTESYEQYF. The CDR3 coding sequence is TGTGCCAGCAGTACGGGAGGGACAGAATCCTACGAGCAGTACTTC.